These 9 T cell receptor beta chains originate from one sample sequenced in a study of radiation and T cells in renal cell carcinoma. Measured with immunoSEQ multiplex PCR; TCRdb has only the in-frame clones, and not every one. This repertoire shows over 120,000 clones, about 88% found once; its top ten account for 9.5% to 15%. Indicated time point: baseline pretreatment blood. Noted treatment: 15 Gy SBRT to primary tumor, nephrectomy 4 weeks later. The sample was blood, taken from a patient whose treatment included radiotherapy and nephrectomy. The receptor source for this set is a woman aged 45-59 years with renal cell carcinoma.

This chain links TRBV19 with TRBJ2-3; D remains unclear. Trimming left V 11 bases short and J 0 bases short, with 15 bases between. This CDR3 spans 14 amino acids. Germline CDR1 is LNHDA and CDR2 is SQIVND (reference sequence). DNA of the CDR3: TGTGCCTGCTCGGACCTACTCAGCACAGATACGCAGTATTTT. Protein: CACSDLLSTDTQYF.

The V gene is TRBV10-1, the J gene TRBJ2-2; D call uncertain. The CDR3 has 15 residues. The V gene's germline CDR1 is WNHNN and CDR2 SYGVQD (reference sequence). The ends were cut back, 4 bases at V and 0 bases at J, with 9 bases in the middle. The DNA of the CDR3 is TGCGCCAGCAGTGGAGCAGAAACGAACACCGGGGAGCTGTTTTTT. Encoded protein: CASSGAETNTGELFF.

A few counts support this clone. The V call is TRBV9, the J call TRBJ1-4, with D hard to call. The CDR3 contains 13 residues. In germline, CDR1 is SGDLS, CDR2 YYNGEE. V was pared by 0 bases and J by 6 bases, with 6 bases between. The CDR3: CASSVGVYEKLFF. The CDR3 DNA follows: TGTGCCAGCAGCGTAGGAGTCTATGAAAAACTGTTTTTT.

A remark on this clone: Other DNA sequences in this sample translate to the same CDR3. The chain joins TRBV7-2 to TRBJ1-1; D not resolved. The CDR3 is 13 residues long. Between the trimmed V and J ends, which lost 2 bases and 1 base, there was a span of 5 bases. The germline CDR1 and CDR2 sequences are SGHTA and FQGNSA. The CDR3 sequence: CASSLTENTEAFF. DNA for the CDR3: TGTGCCAGCAGCTTAACAGAGAACACTGAAGCTTTCTTT. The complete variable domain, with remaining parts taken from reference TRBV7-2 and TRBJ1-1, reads GAGVSQSPSNKVTEKGKDVELRCDPISGHTALYWYRQSLGQGLEFLIYFQGNSAPDKSGLPSDRFSAERTGGSVSTLTIQRTQQEDSAVYLCASSLTENTEAFFGQGTRLTVV.

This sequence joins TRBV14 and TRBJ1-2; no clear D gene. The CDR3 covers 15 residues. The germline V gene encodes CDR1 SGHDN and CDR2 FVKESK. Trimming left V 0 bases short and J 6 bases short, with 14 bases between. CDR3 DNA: TGTGCCAGCAGCCAAGATTGGCACCAAAACCATGGCTACACCTTC. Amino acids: CASSQDWHQNHGYTF.

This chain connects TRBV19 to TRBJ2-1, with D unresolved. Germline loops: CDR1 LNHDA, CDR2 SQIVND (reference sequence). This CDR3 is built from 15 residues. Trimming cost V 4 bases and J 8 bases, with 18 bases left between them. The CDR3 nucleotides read TGTGCCAGTAGTAATTGGGCAGGCGAAAAATATGAGCAGTTCTTC. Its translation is CASSNWAGEKYEQFF.

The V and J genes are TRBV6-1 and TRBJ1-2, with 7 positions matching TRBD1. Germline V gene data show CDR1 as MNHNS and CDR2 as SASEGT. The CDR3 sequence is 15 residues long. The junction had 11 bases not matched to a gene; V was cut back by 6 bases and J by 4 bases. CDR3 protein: CASRSERQGRYGYTF. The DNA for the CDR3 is TGTGCCAGCAGAAGCGAGAGACAGGGACGCTATGGCTACACCTTC.

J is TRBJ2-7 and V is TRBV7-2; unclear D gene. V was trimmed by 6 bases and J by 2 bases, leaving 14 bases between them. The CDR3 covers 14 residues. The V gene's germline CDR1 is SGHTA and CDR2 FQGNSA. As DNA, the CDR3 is TGTGCCAGCAGAAAACTGGCAGAGACCTACGAGCAGTACTTC. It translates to CASRKLAETYEQYF. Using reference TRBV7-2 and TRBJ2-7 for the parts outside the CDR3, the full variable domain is GAGVSQSPSNKVTEKGKDVELRCDPISGHTALYWYRQSLGQGLEFLIYFQGNSAPDKSGLPSDRFSAERTGGSVSTLTIQRTQQEDSAVYLCASRKLAETYEQYFGPGTRLTVT.

The CDR3 nucleotides are TGTGCCAGCAGTTACTCGATCCCCGGACGCAACGAAAAACTGTTTTTT. Residues: CASSYSIPGRNEKLFF. V gene TRBV6-5 combines with J gene TRBJ1-4; D uncertain. The CDR3 loop spans 16 amino acids. CDR1 MNHEY and CDR2 SVGAGI come from the germline V gene. Trimming removed 0 bases from V and 8 bases from J, with 16 bases in between.